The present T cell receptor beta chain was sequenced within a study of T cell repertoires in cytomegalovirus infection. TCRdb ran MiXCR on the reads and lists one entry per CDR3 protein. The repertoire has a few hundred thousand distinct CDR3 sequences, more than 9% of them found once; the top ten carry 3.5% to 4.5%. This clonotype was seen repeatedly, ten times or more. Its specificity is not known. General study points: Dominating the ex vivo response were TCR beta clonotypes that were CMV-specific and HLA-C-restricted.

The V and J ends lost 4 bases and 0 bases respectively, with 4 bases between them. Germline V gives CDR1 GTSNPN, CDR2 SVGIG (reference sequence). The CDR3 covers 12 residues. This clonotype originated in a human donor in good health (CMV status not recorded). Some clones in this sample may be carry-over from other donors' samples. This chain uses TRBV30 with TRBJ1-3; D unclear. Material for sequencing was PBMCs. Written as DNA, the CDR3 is TGTGCCTGGAAACGCTCTGGAAACACCATATATTTT. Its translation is CAWKRSGNTIYF.